The subject of this entry is one TCR beta chain. This entry is derived from a study of control samples from healthy donors and cancer patients. The V gene's germline CDR1 is SGHDT and CDR2 YYEEEE. The V gene lost 0 bases and the J gene lost 2 bases, with 11 bases spanning the gap. This CDR3 region has 15 residues. Sequencing used immunoSEQ multiplex PCR; TCRdb keeps in-frame clones, though not all of them. Found here are more than 100,000 clones, approximately 90% of them singletons; the top ten hold roughly 9.4%. V gene TRBV5-6 combines with J gene TRBJ1-2; D ambiguous. The receptor was isolated from a man aged 18 to 35 in good health. Sequenced: blood. CDR3 sequence: CASSLVGGKNYGYTF. The DNA of the CDR3 is TGTGCCAGCAGCTTGGTCGGAGGGAAAAACTATGGCTACACCTTC.